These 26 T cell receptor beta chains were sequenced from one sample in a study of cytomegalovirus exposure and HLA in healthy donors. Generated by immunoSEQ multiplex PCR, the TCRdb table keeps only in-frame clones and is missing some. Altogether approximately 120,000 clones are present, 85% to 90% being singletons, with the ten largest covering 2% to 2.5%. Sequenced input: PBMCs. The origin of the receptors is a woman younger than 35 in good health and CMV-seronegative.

CDR3 coding DNA: TGCGCCAGCATTGGGGGGGTCACCGGGGAGCTGTTTTTT. Protein product: CASIGGVTGELFF. The chain has TRBV10-2 and TRBJ2-2; 7 bases match TRBD2. The V gene's germline CDR1 is WSHSY and CDR2 SAAADI. The ends lost 7 bases at V and 4 bases at J; junction bases unmatched: 3. The CDR3 spans 13 residues.

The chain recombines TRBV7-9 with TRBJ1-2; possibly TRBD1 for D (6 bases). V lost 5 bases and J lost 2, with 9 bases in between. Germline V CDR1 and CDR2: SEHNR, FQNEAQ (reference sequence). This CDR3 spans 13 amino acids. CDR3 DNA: TGTGCCAGCAGCCGGACAGAGAACTATGGCTACACCTTC. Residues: CASSRTENYGYTF.

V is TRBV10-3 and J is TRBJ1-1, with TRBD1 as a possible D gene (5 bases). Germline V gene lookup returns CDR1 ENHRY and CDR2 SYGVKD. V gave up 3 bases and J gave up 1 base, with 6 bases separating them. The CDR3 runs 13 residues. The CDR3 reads CAISEGENTEAFF. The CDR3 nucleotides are TGTGCCATCAGTGAAGGGGAGAACACTGAAGCTTTCTTT.

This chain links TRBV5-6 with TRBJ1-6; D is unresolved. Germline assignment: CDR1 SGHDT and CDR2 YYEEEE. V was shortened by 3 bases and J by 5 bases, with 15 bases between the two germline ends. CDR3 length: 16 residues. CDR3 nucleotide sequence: TGTGCCAGCAGCTCGGGGAGGGTGTCCAATAATTCACCCCTCCACTTT. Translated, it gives CASSSGRVSNNSPLHF.

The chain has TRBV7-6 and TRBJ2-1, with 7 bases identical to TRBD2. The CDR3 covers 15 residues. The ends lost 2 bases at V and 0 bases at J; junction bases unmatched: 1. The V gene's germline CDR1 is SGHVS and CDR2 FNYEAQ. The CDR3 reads CASSLSGASYNEQFF. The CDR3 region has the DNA TGTGCCAGCAGCTTAAGCGGGGCCTCCTACAATGAGCAGTTCTTC. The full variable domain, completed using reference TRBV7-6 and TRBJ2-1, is GAGVSQSPRYKVTKRGQDVALRCDPISGHVSLYWYRQALGQGPEFLTYFNYEAQQDKSGLPNDRFSAERPEGSISTLTIQRTEQRDSAMYRCASSLSGASYNEQFFGPGTRLTVL.

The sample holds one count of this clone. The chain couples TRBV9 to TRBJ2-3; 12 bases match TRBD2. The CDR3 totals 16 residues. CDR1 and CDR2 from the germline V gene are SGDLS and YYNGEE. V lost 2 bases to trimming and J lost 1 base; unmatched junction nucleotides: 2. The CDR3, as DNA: TGTGCCAGCAGCGTCGGGACTAGCGGGCGCACAGATACGCAGTATTTT. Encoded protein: CASSVGTSGRTDTQYF.

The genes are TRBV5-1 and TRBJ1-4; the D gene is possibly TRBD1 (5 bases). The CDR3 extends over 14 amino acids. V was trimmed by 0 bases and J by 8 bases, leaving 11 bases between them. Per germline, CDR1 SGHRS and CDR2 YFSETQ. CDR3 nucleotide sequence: TGCGCCAGCAGCTTGGTGGCAGGGCAGGAAAAACTGTTTTTT. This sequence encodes CASSLVAGQEKLFF.

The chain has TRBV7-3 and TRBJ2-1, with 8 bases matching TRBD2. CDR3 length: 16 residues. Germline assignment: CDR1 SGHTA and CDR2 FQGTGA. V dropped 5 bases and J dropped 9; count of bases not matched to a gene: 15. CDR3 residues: CASSLSGAGERGEQFF. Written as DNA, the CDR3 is TGTGCCAGCAGCCTCTCGGGAGCGGGAGAGAGGGGTGAGCAGTTCTTC.

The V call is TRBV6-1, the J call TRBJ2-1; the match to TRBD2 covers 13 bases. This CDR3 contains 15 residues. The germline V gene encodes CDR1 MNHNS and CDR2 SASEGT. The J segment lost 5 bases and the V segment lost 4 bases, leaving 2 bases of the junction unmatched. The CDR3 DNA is TGTGCCAGCAGTGTCGGACTAGCGGGAGACAATGAGCAGTTCTTC. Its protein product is CASSVGLAGDNEQFF.

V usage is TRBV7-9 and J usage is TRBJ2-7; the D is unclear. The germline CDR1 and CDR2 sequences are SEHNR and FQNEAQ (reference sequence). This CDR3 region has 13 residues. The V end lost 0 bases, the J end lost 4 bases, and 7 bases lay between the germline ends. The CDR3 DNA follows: TGTGCCAGCAGCTTAGCGGCGGATTACGAGCAGTACTTC. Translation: CASSLAADYEQYF.

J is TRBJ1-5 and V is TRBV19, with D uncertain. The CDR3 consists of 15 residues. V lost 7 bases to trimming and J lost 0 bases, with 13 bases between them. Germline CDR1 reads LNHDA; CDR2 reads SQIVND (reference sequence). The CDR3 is CASKVDSNSNQPQHF. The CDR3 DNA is TGTGCCAGTAAAGTTGACTCAAATAGCAATCAGCCCCAGCATTTT.

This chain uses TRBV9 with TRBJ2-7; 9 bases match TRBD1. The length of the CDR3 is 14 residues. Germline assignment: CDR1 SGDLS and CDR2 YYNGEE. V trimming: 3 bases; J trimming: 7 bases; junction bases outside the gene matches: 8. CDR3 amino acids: CASSAGTGLDEQYF. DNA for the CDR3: TGTGCCAGCAGCGCCGGGACAGGGCTGGATGAGCAGTACTTC.

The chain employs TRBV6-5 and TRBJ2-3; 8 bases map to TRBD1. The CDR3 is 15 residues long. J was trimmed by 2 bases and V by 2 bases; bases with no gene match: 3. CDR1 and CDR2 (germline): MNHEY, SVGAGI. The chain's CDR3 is CASSYGTGDTDTQYF. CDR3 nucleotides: TGTGCCAGCAGTTACGGGACAGGAGACACAGATACGCAGTATTTT.

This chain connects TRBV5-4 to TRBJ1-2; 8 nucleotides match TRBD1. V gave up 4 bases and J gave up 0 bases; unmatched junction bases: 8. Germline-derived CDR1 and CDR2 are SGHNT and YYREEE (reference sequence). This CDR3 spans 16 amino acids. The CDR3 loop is CASSKTGVEANYGYTF. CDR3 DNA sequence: TGTGCCAGCAGCAAGACAGGGGTGGAAGCTAACTATGGCTACACCTTC.

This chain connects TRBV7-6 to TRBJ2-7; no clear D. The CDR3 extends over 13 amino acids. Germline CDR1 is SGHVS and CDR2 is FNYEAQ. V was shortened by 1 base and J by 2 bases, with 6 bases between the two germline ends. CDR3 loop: CASSLGVTYEQYF. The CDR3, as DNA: TGTGCCAGCAGCTTAGGAGTAACCTACGAGCAGTACTTC.

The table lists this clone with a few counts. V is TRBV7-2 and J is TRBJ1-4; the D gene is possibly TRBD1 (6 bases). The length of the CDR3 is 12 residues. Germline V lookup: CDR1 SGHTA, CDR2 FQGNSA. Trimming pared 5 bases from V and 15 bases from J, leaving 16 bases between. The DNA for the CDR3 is TGTGCCAGCAGCCCCGCGGGGGGGCGGGTGTTTTTT. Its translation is CASSPAGGRVFF. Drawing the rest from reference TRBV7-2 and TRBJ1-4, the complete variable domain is GAGVSQSPSNKVTEKGKDVELRCDPISGHTALYWYRQSLGQGLEFLIYFQGNSAPDKSGLPSDRFSAERTGGSVSTLTIQRTQQEDSAVYLCASSPAGGRVFFGSGTQLSVL.

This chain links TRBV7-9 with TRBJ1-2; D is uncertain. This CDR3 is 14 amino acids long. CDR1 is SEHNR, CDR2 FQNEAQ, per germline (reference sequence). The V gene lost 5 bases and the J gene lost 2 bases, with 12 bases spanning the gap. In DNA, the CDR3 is TGTGCCAGCAGCCCAGGTCCGGGGAACTATGGCTACACCTTC. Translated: CASSPGPGNYGYTF.

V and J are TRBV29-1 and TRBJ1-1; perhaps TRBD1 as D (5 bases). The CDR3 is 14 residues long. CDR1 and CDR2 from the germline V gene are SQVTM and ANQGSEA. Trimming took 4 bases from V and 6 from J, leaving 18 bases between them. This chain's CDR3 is CSVGGGGFSSEAFF. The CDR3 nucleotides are TGCAGCGTTGGGGGTGGGGGGTTCTCGTCTGAAGCTTTCTTT.

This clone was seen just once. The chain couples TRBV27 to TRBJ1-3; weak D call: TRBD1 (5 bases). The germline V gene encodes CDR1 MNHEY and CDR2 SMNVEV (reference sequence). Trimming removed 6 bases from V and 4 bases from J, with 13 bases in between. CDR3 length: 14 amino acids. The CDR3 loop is CASSSVGAGNTIYF. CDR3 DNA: TGTGCCAGCAGCAGCGTAGGGGCAGGAAACACCATATATTTT.

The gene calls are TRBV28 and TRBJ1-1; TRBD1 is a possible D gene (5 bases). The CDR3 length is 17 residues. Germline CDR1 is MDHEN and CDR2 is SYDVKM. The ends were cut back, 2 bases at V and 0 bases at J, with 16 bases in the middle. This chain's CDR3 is CASSLPGTGSMNTEAFF. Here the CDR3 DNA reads TGTGCCAGCAGTTTACCCGGCACAGGCAGCATGAACACTGAAGCTTTCTTT.

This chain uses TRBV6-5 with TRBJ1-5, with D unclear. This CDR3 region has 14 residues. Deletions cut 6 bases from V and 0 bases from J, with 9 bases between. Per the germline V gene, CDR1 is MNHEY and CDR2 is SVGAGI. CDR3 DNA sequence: TGTGCCAGCAGCCCTACTTATAGCAATCAGCCCCAGCATTTT. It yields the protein CASSPTYSNQPQHF.

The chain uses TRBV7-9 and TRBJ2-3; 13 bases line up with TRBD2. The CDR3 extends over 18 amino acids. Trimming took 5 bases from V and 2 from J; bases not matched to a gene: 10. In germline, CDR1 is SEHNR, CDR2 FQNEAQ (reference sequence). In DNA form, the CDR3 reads TGTGCCAGCAGCCCCATTCCGGGACTAGCGGGATTCACAGATACGCAGTATTTT. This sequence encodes CASSPIPGLAGFTDTQYF.

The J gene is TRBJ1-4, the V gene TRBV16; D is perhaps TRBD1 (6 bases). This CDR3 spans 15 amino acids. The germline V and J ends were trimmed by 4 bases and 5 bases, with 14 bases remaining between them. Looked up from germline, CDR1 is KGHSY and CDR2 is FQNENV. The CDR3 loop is CASSPQRDTNEKLFF. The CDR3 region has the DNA TGTGCCAGCAGCCCTCAACGGGACACAAATGAAAAACTGTTTTTT.

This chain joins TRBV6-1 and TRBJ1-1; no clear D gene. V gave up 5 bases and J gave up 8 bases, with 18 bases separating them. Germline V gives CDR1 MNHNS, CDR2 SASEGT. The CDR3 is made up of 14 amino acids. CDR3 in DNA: TGTGCCAGCAGTCTAGCCGGGAACTTCATCGAAGCTTTCTTT. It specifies CASSLAGNFIEAFF.

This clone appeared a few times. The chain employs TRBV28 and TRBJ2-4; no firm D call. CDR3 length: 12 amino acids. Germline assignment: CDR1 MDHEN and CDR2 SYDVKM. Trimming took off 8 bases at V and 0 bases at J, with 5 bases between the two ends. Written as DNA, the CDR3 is TGTGCCAGCGGCCTAGCCAAAAACATTCAGTACTTC. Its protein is CASGLAKNIQYF.

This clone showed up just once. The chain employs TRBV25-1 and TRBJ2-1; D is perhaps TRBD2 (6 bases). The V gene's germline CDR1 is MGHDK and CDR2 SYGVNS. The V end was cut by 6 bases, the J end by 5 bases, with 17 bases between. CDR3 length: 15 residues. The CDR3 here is CASSARGNWNNEQFF. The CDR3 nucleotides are TGTGCCAGCAGCGCTCGCGGGAATTGGAACAATGAGCAGTTCTTC.